The 21 T cell receptor beta chains below were found in one sample sequenced in a study of cytomegalovirus exposure and HLA in healthy donors. The primer mix had 60 Vbeta and 13 Jbeta primers. Repertoires were generated with immunoSEQ multiplex PCR, while TCRdb's copy carries only in-frame clones and drops some. The data hold under 200,000 clones, with around 72% observed a single time. The sample taken for sequencing was PBMCs. The receptor source for this set is a man over 45 in good health and CMV-seronegative.

This clone was counted once. The chain couples TRBV2 to TRBJ1-6; TRBD1 is a possible D gene (5 bases). This CDR3 has 15 residues. Germline V gene data show CDR1 as SNHLY and CDR2 as FYNNEI. V gave up 10 bases and J gave up 9 bases, with 22 bases separating them. CDR3 sequence reads: CATQGGRAGGSPLHF. The CDR3 DNA sequence: TGTGCCACGCAGGGAGGGCGGGCGGGCGGTTCACCCCTCCACTTT.

V usage is TRBV6-5 and J usage is TRBJ1-1, with D possibly TRBD1 on 6 matching bases. V was cut by 5 bases and J by 1 base, with 11 bases left in between. Looked up from germline, CDR1 is MNHEY and CDR2 is SVGAGI. The CDR3 is made up of 14 amino acids. This chain's CDR3 is CASSNTGTNTEAFF. The CDR3 nucleotides are TGTGCCAGCAGTAACACAGGGACGAACACTGAAGCTTTCTTT.

The gene calls are TRBV10-3 and TRBJ2-1, with TRBD2 matching over 10 bases. Germline CDR1 reads ENHRY; CDR2 reads SYGVKD. Trimming removed 7 bases from V and 7 bases from J; junction bases left unmatched: 7. The CDR3 is made up of 14 amino acids. The CDR3 spells CAIMAAAGGNEQFF. CDR3 in DNA: TGTGCCATCATGGCCGCAGCGGGGGGGAATGAGCAGTTCTTC.

V gene TRBV14 combines with J gene TRBJ2-7, with D possibly being TRBD2 (5 bases). The CDR3 has 13 residues. Germline V lookup: CDR1 SGHDN, CDR2 FVKESK. Between the trimmed V and J ends, which lost 4 bases and 3 bases, there was a span of 10 bases. The CDR3 bases are TGTGCCAGCAGCCTCGGGATCCTCTACGAGCAGTACTTC. Protein product: CASSLGILYEQYF.

The CDR3 is CASGTSGTDTQYF. The CDR3, as DNA: TGTGCCAGCGGGACTAGCGGCACAGATACGCAGTATTTT. V usage is TRBV6-6 and J usage is TRBJ2-3; 10 bases are shared with TRBD2. This CDR3 has 13 residues. Trimming removed 8 bases from V and 1 base from J; junction bases left unmatched: 0. Germline V gives CDR1 MNHNY, CDR2 SVGAGI (reference sequence).

The chain uses TRBV5-8 and TRBJ2-3, with a tentative D call TRBD2 (7 bases). From germline, CDR1 is SGHTS and CDR2 YDEGEE. The CDR3 extends over 16 amino acids. V was clipped by 5 bases and J by 4 bases, with 20 bases between them. The DNA of the CDR3 is TGTGCCAGCAGTTCCCGGACTAGGGGGGGTGCAGATACGCAGTATTTT. Translating it yields CASSSRTRGGADTQYF.

This clone was seen once. CDR3: CASSFSYEQFF. In DNA form, the CDR3 reads TGTGCCAGCAGCTTCTCGTATGAGCAGTTCTTC. V gene TRBV5-4 combines with J gene TRBJ2-1, with D unresolved. Germline-derived CDR1 and CDR2 are SGHNT and YYREEE (reference sequence). The CDR3 has 11 amino acids. V lost 2 bases, J lost 8 bases, and 5 bases lay in between.

The V gene is TRBV9, the J gene TRBJ2-4; tentatively, D is TRBD2 (5 bases). The CDR3 loop spans 13 amino acids. V shed 0 bases and J shed 4 bases, with 5 bases lying between them. CDR1 SGDLS and CDR2 YYNGEE come from the germline V gene. This chain's CDR3 is CASSVGGKNIQYF. For the CDR3, the DNA is TGTGCCAGCAGCGTAGGCGGGAAAAACATTCAGTACTTC.

V gene TRBV6-5 combines with J gene TRBJ1-3; weak D call: TRBD1 (5 bases). V was shortened by 2 bases and J by 0 bases, with 8 bases between the two germline ends. This CDR3 is 15 amino acids long. Per the germline V gene, CDR1 is MNHEY and CDR2 is SVGAGI. The CDR3 protein is CASSYQGGSGNTIYF. The CDR3 coding sequence is TGTGCCAGCAGTTACCAGGGAGGCTCTGGAAACACCATATATTTT.

This clone occurred a few times. The chain has TRBV28 and TRBJ1-1; D gene uncertain. V lost 1 base and J lost 5, with 11 bases in between. The CDR3 loop spans 14 amino acids. Germline V gene data show CDR1 as MDHEN and CDR2 as SYDVKM. CDR3 bases: TGTGCCAGCAGTTTATCGGGAGAACGAACTGAAGCTTTCTTT. Its protein product is CASSLSGERTEAFF.

The CDR3 protein is CASSPAAGGAHTYEQYF. The CDR3 coding sequence is TGTGCCAGCAGCCCCGCGGCAGGGGGCGCCCATACCTACGAGCAGTACTTC. The chain couples TRBV7-9 to TRBJ2-7; 8 bases map to TRBD1. CDR1 is SEHNR and CDR2 is FQNEAQ in the germline V gene (reference sequence). V was pared by 5 bases and J by 2 bases, with 14 bases of the junction left unmatched. CDR3 length equals 17 residues. Drawing the rest from reference TRBV7-9 and TRBJ2-7, the complete variable domain is DTGVSQNPRHKITKRGQNVTFRCDPISEHNRLYWYRQTLGQGPEFLTYFQNEAQLEKSRLLSDRFSAERPKGSFSTLEIQRTEQGDSAMYLCASSPAAGGAHTYEQYFGPGTRLTVT.

J is TRBJ2-1 and V is TRBV6-1, with 12 bases lining up with TRBD2. Germline V lookup: CDR1 MNHNS, CDR2 SASEGT. The CDR3 spans 17 residues. V shed 3 bases, J shed 5 bases, and the junction held 8 bases outside the gene matches. CDR3: CASSELTSGGYNNEQFF. CDR3 bases: TGTGCCAGCAGTGAGCTTACTAGCGGGGGGTACAACAATGAGCAGTTCTTC.

The chain recombines TRBV13 with TRBJ2-1, with 8 nucleotides matching TRBD2. The germline V gene has CDR1 PRHDT and CDR2 FYEKMQ (reference sequence). The V gene end was trimmed by 2 bases and the J gene end by 4 bases; junction bases not matched to a gene: 13. The CDR3 is 18 amino acids. Here the CDR3 reads CASSLSNRLAGGYNEQFF. In DNA form, the CDR3 reads TGTGCCAGCAGCTTAAGCAATCGGTTGGCGGGGGGATACAATGAGCAGTTCTTC.

The gene calls are TRBV5-4 and TRBJ2-7; 9 bases are shared with TRBD2. The CDR3 has 15 residues. V lost 3 bases, J lost 6 bases, and 10 bases stayed unmatched. Germline lookup yields CDR1 SGHNT and CDR2 YYREEE (reference sequence). The CDR3 coding sequence is TGTGCCAGCAGCTGGTCCGGCGGGGGGGCCCGCGAGCAGTACTTC. Amino acids: CASSWSGGGAREQYF.

The chain is built from TRBV7-9 and TRBJ1-5; 10 bases align to TRBD1. V shed 5 bases and J 7 bases; nucleotides not matched to a gene: 5. Germline V gives CDR1 SEHNR, CDR2 FQNEAQ (reference sequence). The length of the CDR3 is 14 residues. The CDR3 sequence is CASSPGQGEQPQHF. CDR3 nucleotide sequence: TGTGCCAGCAGCCCCGGACAGGGGGAACAGCCCCAGCATTTT.

This clone was counted between two and nine times. V and J are TRBV11-1 and TRBJ1-4; D remains unclear. Germline V gene lookup returns CDR1 SGHAT and CDR2 FQDESV (reference sequence). V lost 4 bases and J lost 5, with 11 bases in between. The CDR3 is 14 amino acids. The CDR3 DNA reads as TGTGCCAGCAGCTATGGAGGCGGGAATGAAAAACTGTTTTTT. Translated, it gives CASSYGGGNEKLFF.

The table lists this clone with a few counts. CDR3 coding DNA: TGCGCCAGCAGCCCACAGGGACGGATTGGGACTAGCGGGCAAGAGACCCAGTACTTC. This gives the protein CASSPQGRIGTSGQETQYF. The chain recombines TRBV4-1 with TRBJ2-5; TRBD2 matches at 12 bases. Trimming at V came to 4 bases and at J to 2 bases, leaving 14 bases not matched to a gene. The CDR3 length is 19 residues. Germline V gene data show CDR1 as MGHRA and CDR2 as YSYEKL.

The CDR3 DNA is TGTGCCAGCAGCCCCAGCGGGACCTCCTACAATGAGCAGTTCTTC. Translated: CASSPSGTSYNEQFF. The J gene is TRBJ2-1, the V gene TRBV7-2, with TRBD2 identical over 7 bases. The CDR3 runs to 15 residues. CDR1 and CDR2 from the germline V gene are SGHTA and FQGNSA. Trimming removed 5 bases from V and 0 bases from J; junction bases left unmatched: 4.

The chain links TRBV21-1 to TRBJ1-1; whether TRBD1, the table's D call, matches the DNA was not checked. TRBV21-1 is marked as a pseudogene. The CDR3 extends over 14 amino acids. CDR3 coding DNA: TGTGCCAGCAGCCTCAGGTGGGGCAGCACTGAAGCTTTCTTT. Its protein is CASSLRWGSTEAFF.

The chain joins TRBV4-2 to TRBJ2-3; 9 bases are shared with TRBD2. Germline assignment: CDR1 LGHNA and CDR2 YNFKEQ. The CDR3 has 16 amino acids. V was pared by 1 base and J by 5 bases, with 7 bases of the junction left unmatched. The CDR3 coding sequence is TGTGCCAGCAGCCAAGTTGCAGCGGGGGGAGGAGATACGCAGTATTTT. Protein: CASSQVAAGGGDTQYF.

The chain employs TRBV13 and TRBJ2-7; 9 positions match TRBD1. J lost 2 bases, V lost 5 bases, and 7 bases had no gene match. Germline assignment: CDR1 PRHDT and CDR2 FYEKMQ (reference sequence). This CDR3 has 15 residues. CDR3 DNA: TGTGCCAGCAGCACTGGGACAGGGCAACCCTACGAGCAGTACTTC. Its protein product is CASSTGTGQPYEQYF.